Each of the 6 T cell receptor beta chains below was sequenced from the same sample in a study of blood T cell repertoires in COVID-19. Libraries were prepared by immunoSEQ multiplex PCR; TCRdb keeps only in-frame clonotypes and omits some of them. The table has about 200,000 clones, 88% seen once. Sequenced material: peripheral blood. All receptors come from a middle-aged man with active or convalescent COVID-19.

The chain links TRBV5-1 to TRBJ2-7, with 8 nucleotides matching TRBD1. Germline loops: CDR1 SGHRS, CDR2 YFSETQ. The CDR3 is made up of 13 amino acids. V was clipped by 7 bases and J by 4 bases; unmatched bases: 7. The CDR3 coding sequence is TGCGCCAGCTACCGGGACAGGACATACGAGCAGTACTTC. Its translation is CASYRDRTYEQYF.

The chain links TRBV5-1 to TRBJ2-1; D gene uncertain. Germline CDR1 and CDR2: SGHRS and YFSETQ. V was shortened by 0 bases and J by 9 bases, with 10 bases between the two germline ends. This CDR3 is 13 amino acids long. CDR3 amino acids: CASSLEVAGEQFF. CDR3 DNA: TGCGCCAGCAGCTTGGAGGTAGCCGGTGAGCAGTTCTTC.

The V gene is TRBV30, the J gene TRBJ2-1; 9 positions agree with TRBD1. The length of the CDR3 is 15 residues. Germline CDR1 and CDR2: GTSNPN and SVGIG (reference sequence). V was clipped by 0 bases and J by 7 bases; unmatched bases: 7. The CDR3 nucleotides read TGTGCCTGGAGTGTACCGGGACAGGGACATAATGAGCAGTTCTTC. This gives the protein CAWSVPGQGHNEQFF.

The gene calls are TRBV3-1 (or the pseudogene TRBV3-2) and TRBJ2-5, with TRBD2 matching 8 bases. This CDR3 comprises 18 residues. Looked up from germline, CDR1 is LGHDT and CDR2 is YNNKEL (reference sequence). V trimming: 4 bases; J trimming: 1 base; junction bases outside the gene matches: 14. CDR3 residues: CASSLRAGGTWTQETQYF. In nucleotides, the CDR3 is TGTGCCAGCAGCCTTCGGGCGGGGGGCACATGGACCCAAGAGACCCAGTACTTC.

The chain couples TRBV19 to TRBJ1-5; TRBD1 agrees at 7 bases. Trimming removed 5 bases from V and 0 bases from J; junction bases left unmatched: 10. Germline V gene data show CDR1 as LNHDA and CDR2 as SQIVND (reference sequence). The CDR3 spans 17 residues. The DNA of the CDR3 is TGTGCCAGTAGTGTACTTGGGGACAGCCCTAGCAATCAGCCCCAGCATTTT. Protein: CASSVLGDSPSNQPQHF. Full variable domain (rest looked up from reference TRBV19 and TRBJ1-5): DGGITQSPKYLFRKEGQNVTLSCEQNLNHDAMYWYRQDPGQGLRLIYYSQIVNDFQKGDIAEGYSVSREKKESFPLTVTSAQKNPTAFYLCASSVLGDSPSNQPQHFGDGTRLSIL.

The chain is built from TRBV5-1 and TRBJ2-1, with 10 bases fitting TRBD1. The V gene end was trimmed by 3 bases and the J gene end by 3 bases; junction bases not matched to a gene: 9. CDR1 is SGHRS, CDR2 YFSETQ, per germline. The CDR3 totals 17 residues. The CDR3 bases are TGCGCCAGCAGCTGGGACAGGGGTACTGGCGACTACAATGAGCAGTTCTTC. The encoded protein is CASSWDRGTGDYNEQFF. The whole variable domain, remainder taken from reference TRBV5-1 and TRBJ2-1, is KAGVTQTPRYLIKTRGQQVTLSCSPISGHRSVSWYQQTPGQGLQFLFEYFSETQRNKGNFPGRFSGRQFSNSRSEMNVSTLELGDSALYLCASSWDRGTGDYNEQFFGPGTRLTVL.